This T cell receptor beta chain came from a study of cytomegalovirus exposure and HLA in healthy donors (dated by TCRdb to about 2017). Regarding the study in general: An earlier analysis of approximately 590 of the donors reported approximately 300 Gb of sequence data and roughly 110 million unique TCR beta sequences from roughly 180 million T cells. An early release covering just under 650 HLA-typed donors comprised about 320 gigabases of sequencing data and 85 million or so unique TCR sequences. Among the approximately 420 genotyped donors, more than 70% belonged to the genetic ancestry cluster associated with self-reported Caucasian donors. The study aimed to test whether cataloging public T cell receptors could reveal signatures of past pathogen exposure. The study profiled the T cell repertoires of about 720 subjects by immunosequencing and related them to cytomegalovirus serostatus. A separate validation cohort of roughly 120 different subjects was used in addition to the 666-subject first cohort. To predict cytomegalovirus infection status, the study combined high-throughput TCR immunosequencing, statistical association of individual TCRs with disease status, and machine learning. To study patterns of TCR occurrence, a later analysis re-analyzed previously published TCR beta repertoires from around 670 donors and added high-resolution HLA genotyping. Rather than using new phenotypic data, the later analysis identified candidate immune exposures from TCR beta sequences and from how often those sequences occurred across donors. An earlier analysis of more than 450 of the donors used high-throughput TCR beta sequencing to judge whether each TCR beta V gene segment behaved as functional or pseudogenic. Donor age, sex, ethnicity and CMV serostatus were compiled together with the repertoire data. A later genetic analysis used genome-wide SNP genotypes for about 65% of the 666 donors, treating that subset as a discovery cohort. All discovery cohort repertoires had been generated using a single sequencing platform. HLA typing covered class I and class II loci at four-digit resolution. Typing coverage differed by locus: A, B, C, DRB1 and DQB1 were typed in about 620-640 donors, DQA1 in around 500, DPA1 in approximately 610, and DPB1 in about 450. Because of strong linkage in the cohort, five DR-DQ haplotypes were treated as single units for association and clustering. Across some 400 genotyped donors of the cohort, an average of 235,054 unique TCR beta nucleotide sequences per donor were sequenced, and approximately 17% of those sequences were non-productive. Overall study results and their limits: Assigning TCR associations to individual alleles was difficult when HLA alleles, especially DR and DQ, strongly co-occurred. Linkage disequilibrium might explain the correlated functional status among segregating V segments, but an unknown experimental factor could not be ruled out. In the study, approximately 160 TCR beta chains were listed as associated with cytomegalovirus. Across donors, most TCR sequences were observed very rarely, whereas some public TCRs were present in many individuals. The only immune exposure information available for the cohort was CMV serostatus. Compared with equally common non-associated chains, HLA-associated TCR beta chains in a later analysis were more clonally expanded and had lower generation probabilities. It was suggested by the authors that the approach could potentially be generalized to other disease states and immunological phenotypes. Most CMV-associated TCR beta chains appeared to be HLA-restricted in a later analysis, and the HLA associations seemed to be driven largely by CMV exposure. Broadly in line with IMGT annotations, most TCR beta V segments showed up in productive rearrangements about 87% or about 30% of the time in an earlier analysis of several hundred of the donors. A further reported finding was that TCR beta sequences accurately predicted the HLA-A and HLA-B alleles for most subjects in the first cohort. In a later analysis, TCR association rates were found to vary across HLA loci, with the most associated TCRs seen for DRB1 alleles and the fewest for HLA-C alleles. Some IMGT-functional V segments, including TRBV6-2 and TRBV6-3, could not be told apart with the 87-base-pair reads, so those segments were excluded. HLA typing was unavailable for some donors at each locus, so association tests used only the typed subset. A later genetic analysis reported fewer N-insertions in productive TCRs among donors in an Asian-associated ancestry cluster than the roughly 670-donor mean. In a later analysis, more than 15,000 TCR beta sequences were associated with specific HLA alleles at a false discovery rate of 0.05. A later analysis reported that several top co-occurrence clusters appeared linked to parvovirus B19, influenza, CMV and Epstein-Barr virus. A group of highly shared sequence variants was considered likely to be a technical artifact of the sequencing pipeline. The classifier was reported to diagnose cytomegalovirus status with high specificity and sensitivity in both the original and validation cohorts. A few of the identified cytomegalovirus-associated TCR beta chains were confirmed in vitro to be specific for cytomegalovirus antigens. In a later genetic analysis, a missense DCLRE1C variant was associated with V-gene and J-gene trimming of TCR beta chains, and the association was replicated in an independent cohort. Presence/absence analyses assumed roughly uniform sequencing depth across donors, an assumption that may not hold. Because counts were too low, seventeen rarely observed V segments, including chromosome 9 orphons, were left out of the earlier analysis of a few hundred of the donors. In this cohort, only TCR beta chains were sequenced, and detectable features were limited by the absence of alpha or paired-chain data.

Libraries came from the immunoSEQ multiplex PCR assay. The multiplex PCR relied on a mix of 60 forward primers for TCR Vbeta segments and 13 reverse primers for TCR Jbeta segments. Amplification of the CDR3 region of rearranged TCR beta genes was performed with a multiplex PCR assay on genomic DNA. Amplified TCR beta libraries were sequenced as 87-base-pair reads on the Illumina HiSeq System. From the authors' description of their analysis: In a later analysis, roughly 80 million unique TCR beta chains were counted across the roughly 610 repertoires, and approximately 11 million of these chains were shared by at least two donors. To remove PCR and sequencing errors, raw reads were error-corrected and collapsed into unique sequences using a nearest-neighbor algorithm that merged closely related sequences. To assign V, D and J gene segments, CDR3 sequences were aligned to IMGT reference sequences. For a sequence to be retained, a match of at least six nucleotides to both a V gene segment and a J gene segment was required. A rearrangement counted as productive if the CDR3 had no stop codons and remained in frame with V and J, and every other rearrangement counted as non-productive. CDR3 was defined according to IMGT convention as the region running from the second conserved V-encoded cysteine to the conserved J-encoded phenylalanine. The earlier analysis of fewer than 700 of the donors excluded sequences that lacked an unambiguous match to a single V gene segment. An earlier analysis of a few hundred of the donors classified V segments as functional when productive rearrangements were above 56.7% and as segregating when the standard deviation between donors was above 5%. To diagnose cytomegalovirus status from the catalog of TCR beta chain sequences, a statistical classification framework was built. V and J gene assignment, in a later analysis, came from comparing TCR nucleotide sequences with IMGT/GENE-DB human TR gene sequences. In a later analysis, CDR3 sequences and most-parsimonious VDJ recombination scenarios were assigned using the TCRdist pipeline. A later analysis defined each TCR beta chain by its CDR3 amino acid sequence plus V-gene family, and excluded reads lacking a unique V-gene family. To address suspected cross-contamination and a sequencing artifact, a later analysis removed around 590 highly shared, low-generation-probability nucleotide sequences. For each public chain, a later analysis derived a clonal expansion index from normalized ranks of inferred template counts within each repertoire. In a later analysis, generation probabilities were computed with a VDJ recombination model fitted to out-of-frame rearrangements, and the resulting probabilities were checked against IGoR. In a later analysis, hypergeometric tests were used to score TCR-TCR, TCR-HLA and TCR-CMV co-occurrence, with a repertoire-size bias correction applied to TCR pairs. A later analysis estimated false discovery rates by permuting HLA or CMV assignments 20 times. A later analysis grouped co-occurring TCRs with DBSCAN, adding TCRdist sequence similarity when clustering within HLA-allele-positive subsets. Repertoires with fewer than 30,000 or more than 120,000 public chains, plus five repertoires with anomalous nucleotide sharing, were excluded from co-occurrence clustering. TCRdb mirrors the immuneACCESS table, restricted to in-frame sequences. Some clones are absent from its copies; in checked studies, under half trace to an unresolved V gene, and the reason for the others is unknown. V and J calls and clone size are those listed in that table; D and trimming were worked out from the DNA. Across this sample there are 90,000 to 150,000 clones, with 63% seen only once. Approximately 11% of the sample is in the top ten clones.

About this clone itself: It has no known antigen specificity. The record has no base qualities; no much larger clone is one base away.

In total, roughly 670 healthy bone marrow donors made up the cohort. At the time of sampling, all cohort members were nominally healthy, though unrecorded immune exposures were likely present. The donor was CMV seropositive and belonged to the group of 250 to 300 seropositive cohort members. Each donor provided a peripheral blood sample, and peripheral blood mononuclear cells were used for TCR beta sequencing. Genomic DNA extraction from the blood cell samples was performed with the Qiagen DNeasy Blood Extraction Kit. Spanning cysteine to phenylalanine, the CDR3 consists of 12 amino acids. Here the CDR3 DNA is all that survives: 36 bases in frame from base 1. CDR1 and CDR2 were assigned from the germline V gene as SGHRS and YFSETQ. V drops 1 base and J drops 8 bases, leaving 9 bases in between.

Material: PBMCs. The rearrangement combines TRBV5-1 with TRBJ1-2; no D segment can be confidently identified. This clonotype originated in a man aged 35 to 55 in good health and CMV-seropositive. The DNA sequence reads TGCGCCAGCAGCTTGTCTCGGGAGGGCTACACCTTC. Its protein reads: CASSLSREGYTF.